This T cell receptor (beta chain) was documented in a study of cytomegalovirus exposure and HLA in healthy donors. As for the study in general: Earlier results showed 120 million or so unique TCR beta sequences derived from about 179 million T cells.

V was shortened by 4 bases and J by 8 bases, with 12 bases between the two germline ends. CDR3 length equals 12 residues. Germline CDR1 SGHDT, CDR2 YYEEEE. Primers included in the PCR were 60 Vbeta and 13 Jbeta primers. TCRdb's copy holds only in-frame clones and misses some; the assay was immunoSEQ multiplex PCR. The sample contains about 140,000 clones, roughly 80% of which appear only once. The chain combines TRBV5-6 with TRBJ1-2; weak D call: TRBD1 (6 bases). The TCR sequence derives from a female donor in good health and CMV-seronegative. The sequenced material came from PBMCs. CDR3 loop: CASSIRGAGYTF. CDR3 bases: TGTGCCAGCAGCATCAGGGGTGCGGGCTACACCTTC.